The 21 T cell receptor beta chains listed next were all sequenced from one sample in a study of Graves' ophthalmopathy and Graves' hyperthyroidism. CDR3 regions of TCR beta were amplified from RNA transcripts. A first-round RT-PCR used HTBI primers, followed by a second-round multiplex PCR. TCRdb re-called the multiplex PCR reads through MiXCR, storing one row per CDR3 protein. The sample carries roughly 300,000 distinct CDR3 sequences, about a sixth recorded once. What was sequenced was peripheral blood. The origin of the receptors is an adult man with Graves' ophthalmopathy.

This clonotype was recorded at least ten times. V and J are TRBV7-2 and TRBJ1-5; 9 positions agree with TRBD1. The germline CDR1 and CDR2 sequences are SGHTA and FQGNSA. V shed 5 bases, J shed 7 bases, and the junction held 6 bases outside the gene matches. This CDR3 comprises 14 residues. CDR3: CASSRDRAGQPQHF. CDR3 in DNA: TGTGCCAGCAGCCGGGACAGGGCAGGGCAGCCCCAGCATTTT. Looking up the rest from reference TRBV7-2 and TRBJ1-5 gives the full variable domain: GAGVSQSPSNKVTEKGKDVELRCDPISGHTALYWYRQSLGQGLEFLIYFQGNSAPDKSGLPSDRFSAERTGGSVSTLTIQRTQQEDSAVYLCASSRDRAGQPQHFGDGTRLSIL.

This clonotype was detected many times. This sequence joins TRBV2 and TRBJ2-7; D may correspond to TRBD1 or TRBD2 (5 bases each). V dropped 11 bases and J dropped 2 bases, with 13 bases sitting between them. CDR1 and CDR2 from the germline V gene are SNHLY and FYNNEI. CDR3 size: 12 residues. The CDR3 is CAGRDATYEQYF. CDR3 bases: TGTGCCGGCCGGGACGCTACCTACGAGCAGTACTTC.

The V call is TRBV4-1, the J call TRBJ2-7; the D is unclear. This CDR3 has 14 amino acids. V was pared by 2 bases and J by 5 bases, with 13 bases between. Germline values: CDR1 MGHRA, CDR2 YSYEKL. Here the CDR3 reads CASSQHMVSDEQYF. CDR3 nucleotides: TGCGCCAGCAGCCAACACATGGTATCAGACGAGCAGTACTTC.

As DNA, the CDR3 is TGTGCCAGCAGTTTCGGCACTCGGGGCGACCAGCCCCAGCATTTT. The encoded protein is CASSFGTRGDQPQHF. This chain uses TRBV12-3 or TRBV12-4 with TRBJ1-5; D may be TRBD1 (5 bases). The CDR3 length is 15 residues. V lost 3 bases, J lost 7 bases, and 16 bases lay in between.

This clonotype was seen only a few times. This may come from a read error, since a much larger clone is one base off. The V and J genes are TRBV7-2 and TRBJ2-2, with 10 positions matching TRBD1. This CDR3 region has 17 residues. Germline V gene sequence: CDR1 SGHTA, CDR2 FQGNSA. CDR3 sequence: CASILTRTGGHTGELFF. DNA for the CDR3: TGTGCCAGCATCTTAACGAGGACAGGGGGGCACACCGGGGAGCTGTTTTTT.

This clonotype came up many times. The chain joins TRBV11-1 to TRBJ2-7; the D is unclear. V dropped 4 bases and J dropped 0 bases, with 10 bases sitting between them. CDR1 is SGHAT, CDR2 FQDESV, per germline (reference sequence). CDR3 length equals 14 residues. Here the CDR3 DNA reads TGTGCCAGCAGCTCAGGACGGTTCTCCTACGAGCAGTACTTC. This codes for CASSSGRFSYEQYF.

This clonotype was detected ten times or more. CDR3 sequence: CASRGTGKDQPQHF. CDR3 nucleotide sequence: TGTGCCAGCAGGGGGACAGGTAAAGATCAGCCCCAGCATTTT. The rearrangement links TRBV3-1 to TRBJ1-5; 8 bases fit TRBD1. The CDR3 has 14 amino acids. Germline trimming cut 6 bases from V and 5 bases from J; bases unmatched to any gene: 6. Germline CDR1 and CDR2: LGHDT and YNNKEL (reference sequence). Full variable domain (rest looked up from reference TRBV3-1 and TRBJ1-5): DTAVSQTPKYLVTQMGNDKSIKCEQNLGHDTMYWYKQDSKKFLKIMFSYNNKELIINETVPNRFSPKSPDKAHLNLHINSLELGDSAVYFCASRGTGKDQPQHFGDGTRLSIL.

The sample holds many counts of this clonotype. The chain carries TRBV27 and TRBJ1-5, with D possibly being TRBD1 (5 bases). The length of the CDR3 is 15 residues. The germline V gene encodes CDR1 MNHEY and CDR2 SMNVEV (reference sequence). Trimming shortened V by 5 bases and J by 2 bases, and 13 bases separated the two germline ends. CDR3 region: CASSPRGLGNQPQHF. The CDR3 DNA sequence: TGTGCCAGCAGTCCGAGGGGTCTGGGCAATCAGCCCCAGCATTTT.

This clonotype has ten or more counts. The chain has TRBV5-1 and TRBJ2-2; D gene unclear. CDR1 SGHRS and CDR2 YFSETQ come from the germline V gene. V dropped 5 bases and J dropped 7 bases, with 6 bases sitting between them. CDR3 size: 11 residues. CDR3 sequence: CASSYYGELFF. The CDR3 bases are TGCGCCAGCAGTTACTACGGGGAGCTGTTTTTT.

This clonotype has a count of ten or more. V is TRBV6-1 and J is TRBJ2-7; 11 bases are a match to TRBD1. From germline, CDR1 is MNHNS and CDR2 SASEGT. V was clipped by 8 bases and J by 4 bases; unmatched bases: 13. The CDR3 runs 16 residues. The CDR3 region is CASGPGQGVLRYEQYF. CDR3 in DNA: TGTGCCAGCGGTCCGGGACAGGGGGTATTAAGGTACGAGCAGTACTTC.

This clonotype was recorded at least ten times. Here the CDR3 DNA reads TGTGCCAGCAGCTTAAGATCCTACGAGCAGTACTTC. Its translation: CASSLRSYEQYF. The V call is TRBV11-1, the J call TRBJ2-7; D is undetermined. This CDR3 region has 12 residues. Trimming stripped 2 bases from V and 1 base from J, with 3 bases between. Germline CDR1 reads SGHAT; CDR2 reads FQDESV (reference sequence).

This clonotype came up many times. The chain employs TRBV12-3 or TRBV12-4 and TRBJ1-1; tentatively, D is TRBD1 (5 bases). Trimming removed 6 bases from V and 5 bases from J, with 10 bases in between. This CDR3 has 12 amino acids. CDR3 sequence: CASRGGGTEAFF. CDR3 sequence (DNA): TGTGCCAGCAGGGGCGGGGGAACTGAAGCTTTCTTT.

This clonotype was observed many times. The chain combines TRBV11-2 with TRBJ2-2; 10 bases map to TRBD2. There are 16 residues in the CDR3. Germline trimming cut 6 bases from V and 7 bases from J; bases unmatched to any gene: 11. Germline-derived CDR1 and CDR2 are SGHAT and FQNNGV. The CDR3 bases are TGTGCCAGCAGGCCCGGGACTAGCGTGGACGGCGGGGAGCTGTTTTTT. Its translation: CASRPGTSVDGGELFF.

This clonotype was recorded many times. The V and J genes are TRBV6-2 or TRBV6-3 and TRBJ1-1; the D gene is possibly TRBD1 (5 bases). This CDR3 is 14 amino acids long. V lost 4 bases and J lost 4, with 13 bases in between. Germline assignment: CDR1 MNHEY and CDR2 SVGEGT. CDR3 nucleotide sequence: TGTGCCAGCAGTTTATACAGGTTCGGCACTGAAGCTTTCTTT. Encoded protein: CASSLYRFGTEAFF.

This rearrangement joins TRBV6-1 to TRBJ1-1; possible D gene TRBD1, 5 bases. The CDR3 length is 13 residues. Trimming stripped 7 bases from V and 3 bases from J, with 12 bases between. Germline V lookup: CDR1 MNHNS, CDR2 SASEGT. Here the CDR3 DNA reads TGTGCCAGCAATGGGGGGGAGGACACTGAAGCTTTCTTT. This gives the protein CASNGGEDTEAFF.

This clonotype came up many times. The J gene is TRBJ2-7, the V gene TRBV2; D is possibly TRBD2 (6 bases). Germline CDR1 reads SNHLY; CDR2 reads FYNNEI. V gave up 1 base and J gave up 2 bases, with 12 bases separating them. The CDR3 runs 15 residues. The CDR3: CASSEEEGSPYEQYF. CDR3 coding DNA: TGTGCCAGCAGTGAAGAGGAGGGATCCCCCTACGAGCAGTACTTC.

This clonotype occurred many times. A read error may explain this, as a much larger clone is one base away. The chain joins TRBV12-3 or TRBV12-4 to TRBJ1-5; no firm D call. CDR3 size: 13 residues. The CDR3 is CASSLAAGQAQHF. In DNA, the CDR3 is TGTGCCAGCAGTTTAGCGGCCGGTCAGGCCCAGCATTTT.

In its sample, this clonotype was seen many times. The chain links TRBV4-1 to TRBJ2-5; D call uncertain. The CDR3 is made up of 14 amino acids. CDR1 is MGHRA, CDR2 YSYEKL, per germline. Trimming took off 0 bases at V and 3 bases at J, with 8 bases between the two ends. The CDR3 region has the DNA TGCGCCAGCAGCCAAGATTCCGCGGAAGAGACCCAGTACTTC. Translating gives CASSQDSAEETQYF.

This clonotype was seen many times. The chain recombines TRBV7-3 with TRBJ1-1; TRBD1 aligns across 10 bases. Germline lookup yields CDR1 SGHTA and CDR2 FQGTGA. This CDR3 has 15 residues. V lost 0 bases, J lost 3 bases, and 1 base stayed unmatched. Here the CDR3 reads CASSLTGQGYTEAFF. The CDR3 region has the DNA TGTGCCAGCAGCTTAACGGGACAGGGGTACACTGAAGCTTTCTTT.

This clonotype was seen ten or more times. The chain couples TRBV20-1 to TRBJ2-7; D perhaps matches TRBD2 (6 bases). V lost 1 base and J lost 5, with 24 bases in between. Germline V gene lookup returns CDR1 DFQATT and CDR2 SNEGSKA (reference sequence). CDR3 length: 17 residues. This CDR3 is CSARVESRAGQRDEQYF. The CDR3, as DNA: TGCAGTGCTAGAGTCGAGAGCCGAGCGGGCCAAAGGGACGAGCAGTACTTC.

This clonotype occurred many times. One junction end disagrees with the germline gene, perhaps due to a read error. The chain links TRBV5-1 to TRBJ2-5; D gene uncertain. There are 11 residues in the CDR3. Germline V gene sequence: CDR1 SGHRS, CDR2 YFSETQ. CDR3 DNA: TGTGCCAGCAGCTATCAAGAGACCCAGTACTTC. It yields the protein CASSYQETQYF.